These 31 T cell receptor beta chains originate from one sample sequenced in a study of blood T cell repertoires in COVID-19. Assay used: immunoSEQ multiplex PCR; TCRdb lists only in-frame clones, some missing. The sample has over 50,000 clones; around 82% are singletons. Sequencing was performed on peripheral blood. The receptors were gathered from an elderly man with active or convalescent COVID-19.

This clone showed up just a few times. In nucleotides, the CDR3 is TGCGCCAGCAGCCAACTGTCTGGACAGGTACTTCCCTACGAGCAGTACTTC. Encoded protein: CASSQLSGQVLPYEQYF. The chain has TRBV4-1 and TRBJ2-7; 7 bases are a match to TRBD1. This CDR3 region has 17 residues. V shed 2 bases and J 2 bases; nucleotides not matched to a gene: 12. The V gene's germline CDR1 is MGHRA and CDR2 YSYEKL.

J is TRBJ2-2 and V is TRBV29-1; D is perhaps TRBD2 (5 bases). Germline CDR1 SQVTM, CDR2 ANQGSEA. This CDR3 has 13 amino acids. The germline V and J ends were trimmed by 6 bases and 3 bases, with 11 bases remaining between them. The DNA for the CDR3 is TGCAGCGTGTTTAGCGCGTACACCGGGGAGCTGTTTTTT. Its translation is CSVFSAYTGELFF.

This clone was picked up one time. V gene TRBV14 combines with J gene TRBJ1-3; no firm D call. The germline CDR1 and CDR2 sequences are SGHDN and FVKESK. The CDR3 spans 14 residues. The V and J ends lost 2 bases and 0 bases respectively, with 5 bases between them. In nucleotides, the CDR3 is TGTGCCAGCAGCCAATCCCTCTCTGGAAACACCATATATTTT. This codes for CASSQSLSGNTIYF.

The chain links TRBV24-1 to TRBJ2-7; D unresolved. There are 13 residues in the CDR3. Trimming pared 3 bases from V and 6 bases from J, leaving 11 bases between. Germline assignment: CDR1 KGHDR and CDR2 SFDVKD. The CDR3 bases are TGTGCCACCAGTGATCCCGCTAGTAGCGAGCAGTACTTC. This sequence encodes CATSDPASSEQYF.

CDR3 bases: TGTGCCAGCGGGACAGGCCGTGGGACCCTCCACTTT. Protein: CASGTGRGTLHF. The rearrangement links TRBV6-5 to TRBJ1-6; TRBD1 matches at 8 bases. The CDR3 sequence is 12 residues long. The germline V gene encodes CDR1 MNHEY and CDR2 SVGAGI. After removal of 8 bases from V and 14 bases from J, the junction contained 8 bases not matched to a gene.

The J gene is TRBJ1-1, the V gene TRBV20-1, with 8 bases fitting TRBD1. CDR3 length: 14 amino acids. The germline V gene has CDR1 DFQATT and CDR2 SNEGSKA (reference sequence). Germline trimming cut 3 bases from V and 2 bases from J; bases unmatched to any gene: 5. The CDR3 loop is CSASADRVNTEAFF. CDR3 in DNA: TGCAGTGCTAGTGCGGACAGGGTAAACACTGAAGCTTTCTTT.

V gene TRBV10-3 combines with J gene TRBJ2-5, with TRBD2 identical over 11 bases. This CDR3 has 14 residues. In germline, CDR1 is ENHRY, CDR2 SYGVKD. CDR3 nucleotides: TGTGCGATCGGGGGTAGCGGGAGGGCAGAGACCCAGTACTTC. Protein product: CAIGGSGRAETQYF.

This clone has a single count. The V gene is TRBV28, the J gene TRBJ1-1; D may be TRBD1 (6 bases). V lost 6 bases and J 4 bases, leaving 15 bases between the germline ends. The CDR3 totals 14 residues. The germline gives CDR1 MDHEN, CDR2 SYDVKM. Here the CDR3 reads CASRGGLEGTEAFF. CDR3 sequence (DNA): TGTGCCAGCAGGGGGGGGCTTGAAGGCACTGAAGCTTTCTTT. The full variable domain, completed using reference TRBV28 and TRBJ1-1, is DVKVTQSSRYLVKRTGEKVFLECVQDMDHENMFWYRQDPGLGLRLIYFSYDVKMKEKGDIPEGYSVSREKKERFSLILESASTNQTSMYLCASRGGLEGTEAFFGQGTRLTVV.

The chain links TRBV30 to TRBJ1-6, with D perhaps matching TRBD1 (6 bases). V was pared by 2 bases and J by 1 base, with 21 bases between. The CDR3 has 19 residues. Germline values: CDR1 GTSNPN, CDR2 SVGIG (reference sequence). CDR3 bases: TGTGCCTGGAGTTTCCGGGGGGGCTCGGCGGAGTCCTATAATTCACCCCTCCACTTT. Encoded protein: CAWSFRGGSAESYNSPLHF.

This clone was picked up a small number of times. The gene calls are TRBV5-4 and TRBJ2-7, with 8 bases aligning to TRBD1. Germline V gives CDR1 SGHNT, CDR2 YYREEE (reference sequence). Losses at the gene ends were 3 bases for V and 4 bases for J; bases not matched to a gene: 9. The CDR3 is 15 amino acids. CDR3 DNA: TGTGCCAGCAGCTGGGGCCTCAGGGGGCGTTACGAGCAGTACTTC. Its translation is CASSWGLRGRYEQYF.

V is TRBV5-4 and J is TRBJ2-7; TRBD2 agrees at 10 bases. Germline trimming cut 0 bases from V and 4 bases from J; bases unmatched to any gene: 7. The CDR3 is 16 amino acids. Germline CDR1 and CDR2: SGHNT and YYREEE (reference sequence). The CDR3 here is CASSLASGGGVYEQYF. The CDR3 DNA sequence: TGTGCCAGCAGCTTGGCTAGCGGGGGAGGGGTTTACGAGCAGTACTTC.

The genes are TRBV2 and TRBJ1-1; weak D call: TRBD1 (5 bases). The CDR3 length is 17 residues. The ends were cut back, 8 bases at V and 4 bases at J, with 26 bases in the middle. Germline loops: CDR1 SNHLY, CDR2 FYNNEI. CDR3 sequence (DNA): TGTGCCAGCTTGCCCGGGGGAGGACGGAGTAGAGGCACTGAAGCTTTCTTT. Amino acids: CASLPGGGRSRGTEAFF.

The chain links TRBV5-1 to TRBJ2-3; D ambiguous. Germline values: CDR1 SGHRS, CDR2 YFSETQ. This CDR3 is built from 11 residues. V was clipped by 4 bases and J by 7 bases, with 7 bases between them. The CDR3 sequence is CASSRENTQYF. Written as DNA, the CDR3 is TGCGCCAGCAGCCGAGAAAATACGCAGTATTTT. Based on the CDR3 plus reference TRBV5-1 and TRBJ2-3, the full variable domain is KAGVTQTPRYLIKTRGQQVTLSCSPISGHRSVSWYQQTPGQGLQFLFEYFSETQRNKGNFPGRFSGRQFSNSRSEMNVSTLELGDSALYLCASSRENTQYFGPGTRLTVL.

The chain has TRBV5-8 and TRBJ1-1, with D possibly TRBD1 on 6 matching bases. Germline CDR1 SGHTS, CDR2 YDEGEE. V was shortened by 3 bases and J by 1 base, with 10 bases between the two germline ends. The CDR3 is 14 amino acids. DNA for the CDR3: TGTGCCAGCAGCTGGGAAGGGGGGAACACTGAAGCTTTCTTT. Protein: CASSWEGGNTEAFF. Full variable domain (outside the CDR3, taken from reference TRBV5-8 and TRBJ1-1): EAGVTQSPTHLIKTRGQQATLRCSPISGHTSVYWYQQALGLGLQFLLWYDEGEERNRGNFPPRFSGRQFPNYSSELNVNALELEDSALYLCASSWEGGNTEAFFGQGTRLTVV.

This clone has just a few counts. The gene calls are TRBV19 and TRBJ1-2; 7 bases agree with TRBD1. Per the germline V gene, CDR1 is LNHDA and CDR2 is SQIVND (reference sequence). V lost 10 bases and J lost 3; bases outside the gene matches: 11. This CDR3 has 14 amino acids. The CDR3 bases are TGTGCCACACAACAGGGGTTCTCCCACTATGGCTACACCTTC. Its protein product is CATQQGFSHYGYTF.

The chain employs TRBV7-2 and TRBJ2-1; 9 bases are a match to TRBD1. Germline V gene sequence: CDR1 SGHTA, CDR2 FQGNSA. The CDR3 sequence is 16 residues long. V trimming: 5 bases; J trimming: 5 bases; junction bases outside the gene matches: 10. This CDR3 is CASSQSSGTGHNEQFF. The CDR3 DNA follows: TGTGCCAGCAGCCAATCCTCCGGGACAGGGCACAATGAGCAGTTCTTC.

The chain combines TRBV7-3 with TRBJ2-2, with D tentatively TRBD1 (5 bases). V was pared by 2 bases and J by 1 base, with 26 bases between. CDR1 and CDR2 from the germline V gene are SGHTA and FQGTGA. The CDR3 length is 21 residues. CDR3 in DNA: TGTGCCAGCAGCTTAGTTTCAAGGCGGAATTGGAGACAGCTGAACACCGGGGAGCTGTTTTTT. Translating it yields CASSLVSRRNWRQLNTGELFF.

Only a few counts were recorded for this clone. The chain recombines TRBV15 with TRBJ2-7; 12 nucleotides agree with TRBD1. Trimming at V came to 1 base and at J to 5 bases, leaving 3 bases not matched to a gene. Germline V gene lookup returns CDR1 LNHNV and CDR2 YYDKDF (reference sequence). This CDR3 is built from 15 residues. The CDR3: CATSRGGQGADEQYF. In DNA form, the CDR3 reads TGTGCCACCAGCAGAGGGGGACAGGGGGCCGACGAGCAGTACTTC. The whole variable domain, filled in from reference TRBV15 and TRBJ2-7, reads DAMVIQNPRYQVTQFGKPVTLSCSQTLNHNVMYWYQQKSSQAPKLLFHYYDKDFNNEADTPDNFQSRRPNTSFCFLDIRSPGLGDTAMYLCATSRGGQGADEQYFGPGTRLTVT.

The rearrangement links TRBV7-2 to TRBJ2-1; the D gene is possibly TRBD2 (5 bases). This CDR3 has 15 residues. V was pared by 2 bases and J by 8 bases, with 16 bases between. Germline V CDR1 and CDR2: SGHTA, FQGNSA. In DNA, the CDR3 is TGTGCCAGCAGCTTAATTTCGGGGATTTCGGATGAGCAGTTCTTC. It translates to CASSLISGISDEQFF.

The chain carries TRBV19 and TRBJ2-3; 8 bases line up with TRBD1. Germline CDR1 reads LNHDA; CDR2 reads SQIVND (reference sequence). J was trimmed by 3 bases and V by 4 bases; bases with no gene match: 9. The CDR3 is 16 residues long. The CDR3 DNA sequence: TGTGCCAGTAGTAACGGACAGGGCAAAGGGACAGATACGCAGTATTTT. Translating it yields CASSNGQGKGTDTQYF. The full variable domain, in which reference TRBV19 and TRBJ2-3 provide the parts outside the CDR3, is DGGITQSPKYLFRKEGQNVTLSCEQNLNHDAMYWYRQDPGQGLRLIYYSQIVNDFQKGDIAEGYSVSREKKESFPLTVTSAQKNPTAFYLCASSNGQGKGTDTQYFGPGTRLTVL.

This clone has just a few counts. The chain recombines TRBV28 with TRBJ2-7; TRBD2 agrees at 9 bases. Losses at the gene ends were 8 bases for V and 3 bases for J; bases not matched to a gene: 14. The CDR3 is made up of 16 amino acids. CDR1 and CDR2 (germline): MDHEN, SYDVKM. CDR3 coding DNA: TGTGCCAGCTTACAGGCGGGAGGGCCTTATAACTACGAGCAGTACTTC. This gives the protein CASLQAGGPYNYEQYF.

J is TRBJ2-7 and V is TRBV21-1; TRBD2, as called in the table, went unchecked against the DNA. TRBV21-1 is a pseudogene segment. This CDR3 is built from 12 residues. The CDR3 DNA reads TGTGCCCGTAGCGGGAGATTCTACGAGCAGTACTTC. Its protein product is CARSGRFYEQYF.

This rearrangement joins TRBV30 to TRBJ2-4; the match to TRBD2 covers 16 bases. J gave up 12 bases and V 2 bases, and 10 bases lay outside the gene matches. The CDR3 runs to 16 residues. Germline CDR1 reads GTSNPN; CDR2 reads SVGIG (reference sequence). In DNA, the CDR3 is TGTGCCTGGAGTCTAGGGACTAGCGGGAGGGCCTTGGGTCAGTACTTC. It specifies CAWSLGTSGRALGQYF.

This chain links TRBV2 with TRBJ2-3; 11 positions match TRBD2. Germline lookup yields CDR1 SNHLY and CDR2 FYNNEI. The CDR3 consists of 13 residues. The V gene end was trimmed by 8 bases and the J gene end by 6 bases; junction bases not matched to a gene: 4. Here the CDR3 reads CASFSGGADTQYF. CDR3 DNA: TGTGCCAGCTTTAGCGGGGGGGCGGATACGCAGTATTTT.

The chain carries TRBV14 and TRBJ2-1; a possible D gene is TRBD2 (5 bases). Germline V lookup: CDR1 SGHDN, CDR2 FVKESK. The V end lost 4 bases, the J end lost 5 bases, and 18 bases lay between the germline ends. The CDR3 loop spans 16 amino acids. The CDR3 here is CASSLATWRVHNEQFF. CDR3 nucleotide sequence: TGTGCCAGCAGCCTTGCGACGTGGCGGGTCCACAATGAGCAGTTCTTC.

This clone was seen only a few times. V gene TRBV11-2 combines with J gene TRBJ1-2, with D hard to call. The CDR3 runs to 11 residues. Trimming stripped 3 bases from V and 7 bases from J, with 6 bases between. Germline assignment: CDR1 SGHAT and CDR2 FQNNGV. CDR3 sequence reads: CASSLGGGYTF. CDR3 in DNA: TGTGCCAGCAGCTTGGGAGGTGGCTACACCTTC.

The rearrangement uses TRBV27 and TRBJ1-5, with 7 nucleotides matching TRBD1. CDR3 length equals 16 residues. Trimming took 6 bases from V and 2 from J; bases not matched to a gene: 10. Germline CDR1 reads MNHEY; CDR2 reads SMNVEV (reference sequence). The CDR3 coding sequence is TGTGCCAGCAGGGGAGACTCCACAGGGGGCAATCAGCCCCAGCATTTT. It is translated as CASRGDSTGGNQPQHF.

The V call is TRBV5-6, the J call TRBJ2-7; 7 bases agree with TRBD1. CDR3 length: 15 residues. Germline trimming cut 0 bases from V and 5 bases from J; bases unmatched to any gene: 8. Germline values: CDR1 SGHDT, CDR2 YYEEEE. CDR3 nucleotide sequence: TGTGCCAGCAGCTTGGTTTTACAGGGGTGGGACGAGCAGTACTTC. It is translated as CASSLVLQGWDEQYF.

The CDR3 protein is CASRLSVGNEKLFF. In nucleotides, the CDR3 is TGTGCCAGCAGGTTATCTGTCGGTAATGAAAAACTGTTTTTT. This chain uses TRBV11-2 with TRBJ1-4; D gene ambiguous. There are 14 residues in the CDR3. CDR1 is SGHAT, CDR2 FQNNGV, per germline. The germline V and J ends were trimmed by 6 bases and 4 bases, with 12 bases remaining between them.

The table lists this clone with a count of one. The V gene is TRBV5-1, the J gene TRBJ1-6, with D perhaps TRBD1 (6 bases). The V gene's germline CDR1 is SGHRS and CDR2 YFSETQ. V was cut by 1 base and J by 7 bases, with 12 bases left in between. The CDR3 spans 15 residues. The CDR3 spells CASSLSEGVNSPLHF. Here the CDR3 DNA reads TGCGCCAGCAGCTTGTCAGAGGGGGTCAATTCACCCCTCCACTTT.

This clone has a handful of counts. This rearrangement joins TRBV19 to TRBJ2-7, with D perhaps matching TRBD2 (6 bases). Germline loops: CDR1 LNHDA, CDR2 SQIVND (reference sequence). V was shortened by 3 bases and J by 3 bases, with 15 bases between the two germline ends. The CDR3 extends over 15 amino acids. The CDR3 reads CASSILGTGNYEQYF. The DNA for the CDR3 is TGTGCCAGTAGTATCCTCGGGACTGGAAACTACGAGCAGTACTTC.